This T cell receptor (beta chain) appears in the sequencing data of a study of spatial heterogeneity in lung cancer. The wider study: In raw reads, more than 8.5 appearances on average were recorded for each unique TCR and UMI combination.

V was pared by 6 bases and J by 4 bases, with 10 bases of the junction left unmatched. The CDR3 totals 15 residues. Germline assignment: CDR1 MNHNY and CDR2 SVGAGI (reference sequence). Findings and limits, study-wide: It was found that expanded intratumoral alpha and beta TCR counts tracked tumor mutation counts. Estimates put coverage of tumor T cells about 7% for alpha and over 12% for beta chains.

Time point reported: sample taken at primary tumor resection. Whole RNA obtained from tumor, nontumor lung or frozen PBMC underwent sequencing without sorting. This clonotype is termed medium-sized (0.01 to 0.1%). Antigen specificity is unknown. Every cDNA TCR molecule received its own unique molecular identifier. TCRdb redid the calling of the 5' RACE reads with MiXCR, one entry per CDR3 protein. The data show about 3,000 distinct CDR3 sequences, about 6% seen once. The rearrangement links TRBV6-6 to TRBJ2-7; 9 nucleotides line up with TRBD2. The starting material was lung tumor tissue, obtained at surgery. The TCR originated in a male donor with early-stage non-small cell lung cancer. CDR3 coding DNA: TGTGCCAGCAGCCCACCCGGGACTAGCTCGTACGAGCAGTACTTC. Its translation is CASSPPGTSSYEQYF.